The 26 T cell receptor beta chains below were found in one sample sequenced in a study of cytomegalovirus exposure and HLA in healthy donors (dated by TCRdb to 2017 to 2019). Libraries were made using the immunoSEQ multiplex PCR assay. For the multiplex PCR, a mixture combining 60 forward primers for TCR Vbeta segments and 13 reverse primers for TCR Jbeta segments was used. TCRdb carries this immuneACCESS record with in-frame sequences only. Its versions omit some clonotypes, under half of them owing to an unresolved V gene in the studies checked, with the rest unexplained. This sample gives about 100,000 clones in total; approximately 80% of them show up just once. More than 1% of the sample comes from the top ten. Sequencing input: PBMCs. The source of these receptors is a woman aged 18-30 years in good health and CMV-seronegative.

V is TRBV7-3 and J is TRBJ2-1; no clear D gene. V shed 5 bases and J shed 0 bases, with 11 bases lying between them. The CDR3 is made up of 15 amino acids. CDR1 is SGHTA, CDR2 FQGTGA, per germline. CDR3 amino acids: CASSPKSSSYNEQFF. CDR3 nucleotides: TGTGCCAGCAGCCCAAAATCCAGCTCCTACAATGAGCAGTTCTTC.

The chain recombines TRBV6-5 with TRBJ2-7; TRBD1 agrees at 7 bases. Germline V gene sequence: CDR1 MNHEY, CDR2 SVGAGI. The CDR3 totals 14 residues. J gave up 0 bases and V 4 bases, and 3 bases lay outside the gene matches. The CDR3 DNA reads as TGTGCCAGCAGTTCCGACAGGGACTCCTACGAGCAGTACTTC. Protein product: CASSSDRDSYEQYF.

The gene calls are TRBV27 and TRBJ1-1; D may be TRBD1 (5 bases). The germline V gene encodes CDR1 MNHEY and CDR2 SMNVEV (reference sequence). V shed 6 bases and J shed 3 bases, with 11 bases lying between them. CDR3 length equals 13 residues. CDR3: CASRYTGDTEAFF. CDR3 DNA: TGTGCCAGCAGGTACACAGGAGACACTGAAGCTTTCTTT.

The chain uses TRBV5-1 and TRBJ2-5; no definite D call. Germline CDR1 reads SGHRS; CDR2 reads YFSETQ. The V and J ends lost 1 base and 0 bases respectively, with 4 bases between them. The CDR3 is 13 residues long. Here the CDR3 DNA reads TGCGCCAGCAGCTTGACAGACCAAGAGACCCAGTACTTC. Its translation: CASSLTDQETQYF. The complete variable domain, with remaining parts taken from reference TRBV5-1 and TRBJ2-5, reads KAGVTQTPRYLIKTRGQQVTLSCSPISGHRSVSWYQQTPGQGLQFLFEYFSETQRNKGNFPGRFSGRQFSNSRSEMNVSTLELGDSALYLCASSLTDQETQYFGPGTRLLVL.

The chain carries TRBV7-6 and TRBJ2-1, with 7 bases identical to TRBD2. This CDR3 contains 16 residues. Germline values: CDR1 SGHVS, CDR2 FNYEAQ. Germline trimming cut 2 bases from V and 4 bases from J; bases unmatched to any gene: 8. DNA for the CDR3: TGTGCCAGCAGCTTATCGCCTAGCGGAATGTACAATGAGCAGTTCTTC. This sequence encodes CASSLSPSGMYNEQFF.

The chain has TRBV5-1 and TRBJ1-6, with 7 bases matching TRBD1. CDR3 size: 14 residues. Trimming removed 2 bases from V and 9 bases from J; junction bases left unmatched: 5. CDR1 is SGHRS and CDR2 is YFSETQ in the germline V gene. This CDR3 is CASSFTGVGSPLHF. CDR3 DNA: TGCGCCAGCAGCTTTACAGGGGTAGGTTCACCCCTCCACTTT. Together with reference TRBV5-1 and TRBJ1-6, the CDR3 gives the full variable domain: KAGVTQTPRYLIKTRGQQVTLSCSPISGHRSVSWYQQTPGQGLQFLFEYFSETQRNKGNFPGRFSGRQFSNSRSEMNVSTLELGDSALYLCASSFTGVGSPLHFGNGTRLTVT.

This clone was detected once. The chain employs TRBV7-8 and TRBJ2-2; D might be TRBD2 (6 bases). This CDR3 region has 16 residues. V was trimmed by 3 bases and J by 5 bases, leaving 16 bases between them. Per the germline V gene, CDR1 is SGHVS and CDR2 is FQNEAQ. As DNA, the CDR3 is TGTGCCAGCAGCTTGGGGATCGGGCGGGAAACCGGGGAGCTGTTTTTT. Amino acid sequence: CASSLGIGRETGELFF.

The chain uses TRBV5-6 and TRBJ2-7; 7 positions match TRBD1. V shed 4 bases and J 3 bases; nucleotides not matched to a gene: 10. Germline CDR1 reads SGHDT; CDR2 reads YYEEEE. This CDR3 region has 15 residues. In DNA form, the CDR3 reads TGTGCCAGCAGCGACTCCGGGACAGCGGTCTACGAGCAGTACTTC. Protein sequence: CASSDSGTAVYEQYF.

The gene calls are TRBV6-4 and TRBJ2-1; 10 bases are a match to TRBD2. The junction had 1 base not matched to a gene; V was cut back by 2 bases and J by 6 bases. This CDR3 has 14 residues. The germline V gene encodes CDR1 MRHNA and CDR2 SNTAGT. CDR3 in DNA: TGTGCCAGCAGTGACGGGACTAGCGTCAATGAGCAGTTCTTC. Amino acids: CASSDGTSVNEQFF.

Written as DNA, the CDR3 is TGTGCCAGCACCCCCTCGGGGACCCAGTACTTC. It codes for CASTPSGTQYF. The chain uses TRBV2 and TRBJ2-5; D remains unclear. Germline-derived CDR1 and CDR2 are SNHLY and FYNNEI. V lost 7 bases and J 7 bases, leaving 10 bases between the germline ends. The CDR3 totals 11 residues.

V usage is TRBV30 and J usage is TRBJ1-1, with D possibly being TRBD1 (6 bases). CDR1 GTSNPN and CDR2 SVGIG come from the germline V gene (reference sequence). V lost 0 bases and J 0 bases, leaving 32 bases between the germline ends. This CDR3 spans 22 amino acids. The CDR3 spells CAWSVFTGLVGSTLPLNTEAFF. As DNA, the CDR3 is TGTGCCTGGAGTGTCTTTACAGGGCTCGTAGGATCCACGCTACCCTTGAACACTGAAGCTTTCTTT.

The chain has TRBV10-3 and TRBJ1-1; the D gene is possibly TRBD1 (5 bases). V was trimmed by 4 bases and J by 10 bases, leaving 16 bases between them. This CDR3 region has 13 residues. Germline-derived CDR1 and CDR2 are ENHRY and SYGVKD. The chain's CDR3 is CAISGQLRVGAFF. The CDR3 nucleotides read TGTGCCATCAGTGGCCAACTCAGGGTCGGAGCTTTCTTT.

The genes are TRBV19 and TRBJ1-5; TRBD1 aligns across 8 bases. Germline lookup yields CDR1 LNHDA and CDR2 SQIVND (reference sequence). The CDR3 covers 15 residues. V trimming: 3 bases; J trimming: 0 bases; junction bases outside the gene matches: 1. CDR3 sequence (DNA): TGTGCCAGTAGTATGGACAGGGATAGCAATCAGCCCCAGCATTTT. Protein product: CASSMDRDSNQPQHF.

The rearrangement joins TRBV19 to TRBJ1-3; D is ambiguous. Per germline, CDR1 LNHDA and CDR2 SQIVND (reference sequence). The CDR3 spans 12 residues. The V end was cut by 6 bases, the J end by 9 bases, with 12 bases between. The CDR3 DNA reads as TGTGCCAGTAGGCAGATGGGAGGCACCATATATTTT. Its protein product is CASRQMGGTIYF.

This rearrangement joins TRBV7-9 to TRBJ2-5; 7 positions agree with TRBD2. V was pared by 0 bases and J by 4 bases, with 5 bases of the junction left unmatched. The CDR3 runs 15 residues. CDR1 is SEHNR and CDR2 is FQNEAQ in the germline V gene (reference sequence). The CDR3, as DNA: TGTGCCAGCAGCTTAGCGACGGGGAGGGGAGAGACCCAGTACTTC. Encoded protein: CASSLATGRGETQYF.

The CDR3 region is CASSLDLLAGGRYEQYF. The CDR3 coding sequence is TGTGCCAGCAGCTTAGATCTCCTAGCGGGGGGGCGGTACGAGCAGTACTTC. The chain carries TRBV11-2 and TRBJ2-7; TRBD2 agrees at 12 bases. The CDR3 contains 17 residues. Germline CDR1 is SGHAT and CDR2 is FQNNGV. V shed 0 bases and J 4 bases; nucleotides not matched to a gene: 7. Complete variable domain (other parts from reference TRBV11-2 and TRBJ2-7): EAGVAQSPRYKIIEKRQSVAFWCNPISGHATLYWYQQILGQGPKLLIQFQNNGVVDDSQLPKDRFSAERLKGVDSTLKIQPAKLEDSAVYLCASSLDLLAGGRYEQYFGPGTRLTVT.

There are a few counts of this clone. The chain links TRBV7-9 to TRBJ1-4, with 9 bases fitting TRBD1. CDR1 SEHNR and CDR2 FQNEAQ come from the germline V gene (reference sequence). The V gene end was trimmed by 1 base and the J gene end by 5 bases; junction bases not matched to a gene: 5. This CDR3 comprises 16 residues. CDR3 protein: CASSLGDRDLNEKLFF. The DNA of the CDR3 is TGTGCCAGCAGCTTAGGGGACAGGGACCTCAATGAAAAACTGTTTTTT. Full variable domain (missing parts from reference TRBV7-9 and TRBJ1-4): DTGVSQNPRHKITKRGQNVTFRCDPISEHNRLYWYRQTLGQGPEFLTYFQNEAQLEKSRLLSDRFSAERPKGSFSTLEIQRTEQGDSAMYLCASSLGDRDLNEKLFFGSGTQLSVL.

The chain employs TRBV27 and TRBJ2-5; possible D gene TRBD1, 5 bases. Germline CDR1 and CDR2: MNHEY and SMNVEV (reference sequence). The V end was cut by 5 bases, the J end by 6 bases, with 16 bases between. The CDR3 totals 14 residues. CDR3 residues: CASSPSRLDKTQYF. In DNA, the CDR3 is TGTGCCAGCAGTCCTTCGAGGTTGGACAAGACCCAGTACTTC.

The CDR3 loop reads CSVLRTRVGETQYF. The CDR3 nucleotides are TGCAGCGTACTTAGGACAAGGGTAGGGGAGACCCAGTACTTC. V and J are TRBV29-1 and TRBJ2-5, with D perhaps matching TRBD1 (5 bases). CDR3 length: 14 residues. Trimming removed 6 bases from V and 5 bases from J, with 19 bases in between. Germline assignment: CDR1 SQVTM and CDR2 ANQGSEA. The full variable domain, completed using reference TRBV29-1 and TRBJ2-5, is SAVISQKPSRDICQRGTSLTIQCQVDSQVTMMFWYRQQPGQSLTLIATANQGSEATYESGFVIDKFPISRPNLTFSTLTVSNMSPEDSSIYLCSVLRTRVGETQYFGPGTRLLVL.

The chain combines TRBV28 with TRBJ1-6, with D unresolved. The V gene's germline CDR1 is MDHEN and CDR2 SYDVKM. The CDR3 runs 19 residues. Trimming shortened V by 1 base and J by 7 bases, and 23 bases separated the two germline ends. The CDR3 region is CASSLSLAFFQTTNSPLHF. The CDR3 DNA reads as TGTGCCAGCAGTTTATCTCTGGCCTTTTTCCAAACAACGAATTCACCCCTCCACTTT.

V gene TRBV6-4 combines with J gene TRBJ1-1; 8 nucleotides align to TRBD1. CDR1 and CDR2 (germline): MRHNA, SNTAGT. This CDR3 comprises 14 residues. The ends lost 6 bases at V and 1 base at J; junction bases unmatched: 4. The CDR3 spells CASSPGTGNTEAFF. The DNA of the CDR3 is TGTGCCAGCAGCCCCGGGACAGGGAACACTGAAGCTTTCTTT.

The rearrangement uses TRBV23-1 and TRBJ2-2; tentative D call: TRBD1 (5 bases). TRBV23-1 is annotated as an ORF whose role is uncertain. Trimming removed 3 bases at V and 3 bases at J, with 20 bases between. CDR3 length: 18 residues. The CDR3 DNA sequence: TGCGCCAGCAGTCACGTCGACAGAGTTTGGGGTTACACCGGGGAGCTGTTTTTT. This encodes CASSHVDRVWGYTGELFF.

The chain joins TRBV6-1 to TRBJ1-2; TRBD1 matches 7 bases. From germline, CDR1 is MNHNS and CDR2 SASEGT. The junction had 5 bases not matched to a gene; V was cut back by 2 bases and J by 5 bases. The CDR3 runs to 14 residues. The CDR3 DNA reads as TGTGCCAGCAGTGAATCGGGACAGCGTTATGGCTACACCTTC. Translation: CASSESGQRYGYTF.

The V call is TRBV27, the J call TRBJ2-1; the match to TRBD2 covers 7 bases. This CDR3 has 14 amino acids. The V gene's germline CDR1 is MNHEY and CDR2 SMNVEV (reference sequence). The ends lost 2 bases at V and 2 bases at J; junction bases unmatched: 0. In DNA form, the CDR3 reads TGTGCCAGCAGTTTAGCGGGGGCCTACAATGAGCAGTTCTTC. It is translated as CASSLAGAYNEQFF.

The J gene is TRBJ1-2, the V gene TRBV7-2, with D perhaps matching TRBD1 (6 bases). The CDR3 length is 16 residues. The ends were cut back, 1 base at V and 5 bases at J, with 17 bases in the middle. The germline CDR1 and CDR2 sequences are SGHTA and FQGNSA. CDR3: CASSLDLTGDAYGYTF. The DNA for the CDR3 is TGTGCCAGCAGCTTAGATTTGACAGGCGACGCATATGGCTACACCTTC.

The gene calls are TRBV7-8 and TRBJ2-5; a weak D match, TRBD2 (6 bases). Gene TRBJ2-7 matches the end of the DNA better, so the J call may be wrong. This CDR3 comprises 15 residues. The germline gives CDR1 SGHVS, CDR2 FQNEAQ. The CDR3, as DNA: TGTGCCAGCAGCTTAGCGAGCGGGTCTACCTACGAGCAGTACTTC. Translation gives CASSLASGSTYEQYF.